A single sample is the source of the 9 T cell receptor beta chains below, sequenced in a study of T-cell memory formation after mild COVID-19. TCRdb redid the calling of the 5' RACE reads with MiXCR, one entry per CDR3 protein. Seen here are 35,000 to 50,000 distinct CDR3 sequences, less than 8% observed once, and the top ten hold roughly 0.85%. The sample was PBMCs or a T cell subset sorted from them (not recorded which). The origin of the receptors is an adult who had mild COVID-19 (a few samples of this study predate the infection). Cell type and time point are not known.

This clonotype came up a few times. The chain is built from TRBV29-1 and TRBJ2-2, with 8 bases that match TRBD1. CDR3 length: 13 residues. The germline V gene encodes CDR1 SQVTM and CDR2 ANQGSEA. The V gene end was trimmed by 8 bases and the J gene end by 9 bases; junction bases not matched to a gene: 11. The CDR3 nucleotides are TGCAGCCCCAAGGACAGGGTCGGACGGGAGCTGTTTTTT. This codes for CSPKDRVGRELFF.

This clonotype turned up a few times. The chain is built from TRBV20-1 and TRBJ2-6, with D unresolved. Germline V CDR1 and CDR2: DFQATT, SNEGSKA (reference sequence). The V and J ends lost 1 base and 0 bases respectively, with 4 bases between them. This CDR3 contains 14 residues. The CDR3 DNA follows: TGCAGTGCTAGAGTTGGCTCTGGGGCCAACGTCCTGACTTTC. Translating gives CSARVGSGANVLTF.

About this clonotype: A much bigger clone sits one base away, suggesting this may be a read error. The chain recombines TRBV20-1 with TRBJ1-1; D is possibly TRBD1 (6 bases). The V gene's germline CDR1 is DFQATT and CDR2 SNEGSKA (reference sequence). V was pared by 0 bases and J by 13 bases, with 33 bases between. The CDR3 is made up of 18 amino acids. The CDR3: CSARDASLPGRGGSGDFF. CDR3 DNA sequence: TGCAGTGCTAGAGACGCGTCCCTCCCCGGCAGGGGAGGATCCGGAGATTTCTTT.

The gene calls are TRBV7-8 and TRBJ1-2; D gene ambiguous. The germline gives CDR1 SGHVS, CDR2 FQNEAQ. CDR3 length: 13 residues. The V gene lost 1 base and the J gene lost 5 bases, with 8 bases spanning the gap. The CDR3 DNA follows: TGTGCCAGCAGCTTAGGTCCGGTTTATGGCTACACCTTC. It codes for CASSLGPVYGYTF. The full variable domain, its missing parts supplied by reference TRBV7-8 and TRBJ1-2, is GAGVSQSPRYKVAKRGQDVALRCDPISGHVSLFWYQQALGQGPEFLTYFQNEAQLDKSGLPSDRFFAERPEGSVSTLKIQRTQQEDSAVYLCASSLGPVYGYTFGSGTRLTVV.

This clonotype was picked up a small number of times. This sequence joins TRBV16 and TRBJ1-1; possibly TRBD1 for D (6 bases). The germline V gene encodes CDR1 KGHSY and CDR2 FQNENV. The CDR3 sequence is 14 residues long. The germline V and J ends were trimmed by 0 bases and 5 bases, with 10 bases remaining between them. In DNA form, the CDR3 reads TGTGCCAGCAGCCAATCCAGGGGCCCTACTGAAGCTTTCTTT. Protein product: CASSQSRGPTEAFF.

This sequence joins TRBV7-9 and TRBJ1-3, with 10 bases that match TRBD1. V trimming: 5 bases; J trimming: 2 bases; junction bases outside the gene matches: 3. The CDR3 is 15 residues long. In germline, CDR1 is SEHNR, CDR2 FQNEAQ (reference sequence). The CDR3 nucleotides are TGTGCCAGCAGCCTGACAGGGGGCACTGGAAACACCATATATTTT. This sequence encodes CASSLTGGTGNTIYF.

This chain uses TRBV6-2 or TRBV6-3 with TRBJ2-1; perhaps TRBD2 as D (5 bases). This CDR3 spans 14 amino acids. Trimming pared 6 bases from V and 7 bases from J, leaving 16 bases between. In germline, CDR1 is MNHEY, CDR2 SVGEGT. DNA for the CDR3: TGTGCCAGCAGGGTAGCGAGGGATACAAATGAGCAGTTCTTC. Its translation is CASRVARDTNEQFF.

This clonotype was counted between two and nine times. The rearrangement links TRBV7-2 to TRBJ2-3; D gene ambiguous. Germline CDR1 and CDR2: SGHTA and FQGNSA. The ends were cut back, 1 base at V and 4 bases at J, with 9 bases in the middle. The CDR3 spans 14 residues. The CDR3 DNA reads TGTGCCAGCAGCTTAGGCCTTCGCCCAGATACGCAGTATTTT. As protein: CASSLGLRPDTQYF.

This clonotype occurred many times. V usage is TRBV5-1 and J usage is TRBJ2-7; 9 bases are shared with TRBD1. V gave up 7 bases and J gave up 5 bases; unmatched junction bases: 13. Germline CDR1 is SGHRS and CDR2 is YFSETQ. CDR3 size: 15 residues. CDR3 amino acids: CASSTPGTGSHEQYF. The DNA for the CDR3 is TGCGCCAGCTCAACCCCCGGGACAGGGTCCCACGAGCAGTACTTC.